This is a list of T cell receptor beta chains from one sample in a study of response to subunit inactivated influenza vaccine. TCRdb used MiXCR to reprocess the RT-PCR reads, holding one entry per CDR3 protein. Here the sample spans 430,000 or so distinct CDR3 sequences, about a tenth being singletons. Sequencing was performed on PBMCs from blood, taken 40 to 50 days after vaccination. All receptors come from a man aged 50 to 59 who received an inactivated influenza vaccine. Each CDR3 is given with its conserved first and last residue. The D gene is left open where the match is weak. Clone size appears in some rows only: once, few, many, or a class for an expanded clone.

d_gene: -
j_gene: TRBJ1-1
abundance: -
v_gene: TRBV3-1
CDR3nt: TGTCCCAGCAGCCTGTGGGCCACTGAAGCTTTCTTT
CDR3aa: CPSSLWATEAFF

d_gene: -
j_gene: TRBJ2-5
abundance: -
v_gene: TRBV5-1
CDR3nt: TGCGCCAGCAGCCCGGCAGGGACTCAAGAGACCCAGTACTTC
CDR3aa: CASSPAGTQETQYF

d_gene: -
j_gene: TRBJ1-5
abundance: many
v_gene: TRBV12-3/TRBV12-4
CDR3nt: TGTGCCAGCAGGGCGGGGAGCAATCAGCCCCAGCATTTT
CDR3aa: CASRAGSNQPQHF

d_gene: -
j_gene: TRBJ2-2
abundance: once
v_gene: TRBV7-6
CDR3nt: TGTGCCAGCAGCTTAGGGACAGAGACCGGGGAGCTGTTTTTT
CDR3aa: CASSLGTETGELFF

d_gene: TRBD1
j_gene: TRBJ2-7
abundance: many
v_gene: TRBV12-3/TRBV12-4
CDR3nt: TGTGCCAGCAGCCCCCGGGACAGGGACGTTTACTACGAGCAGTACTTC
CDR3aa: CASSPRDRDVYYEQYF

d_gene: TRBD1
j_gene: TRBJ2-2
abundance: few
v_gene: TRBV11-1
CDR3nt: TGTGCCAGCAGGCGGAGACAGGGGACCGGGGAGCTGTTTTTT
CDR3aa: CASRRRQGTGELFF

d_gene: -
j_gene: TRBJ2-3
abundance: few
v_gene: TRBV28
CDR3nt: TGTGCCAGCAGTGATTCCAGGGTGAGGCCGCAGTATTTT
CDR3aa: CASSDSRVRPQYF

d_gene: -
j_gene: TRBJ2-7
abundance: -
v_gene: TRBV20-1
CDR3nt: TGCAGTGCTAGAGATCCGGGGGGCTTCTACTACGAGCAGTACTTC
CDR3aa: CSARDPGGFYYEQYF

d_gene: -
j_gene: TRBJ2-1
abundance: many
v_gene: TRBV12-3/TRBV12-4
CDR3nt: TGTGCCAGCAGTGCATTATTGGGGATCTCCTACAATGAGCAGTTCTTC
CDR3aa: CASSALLGISYNEQFF

d_gene: -
j_gene: TRBJ1-2
abundance: -
v_gene: TRBV2
CDR3nt: TGTGCCAGCAGTGAAGTAACAGACCGACATAACTATGGCTACACCTTC
CDR3aa: CASSEVTDRHNYGYTF

d_gene: TRBD2
j_gene: TRBJ2-3
abundance: -
v_gene: TRBV11-2
CDR3nt: TGTGCCAGCAGCTTAGTAGGTAGCGGGGGGATGAGCACAGATACGCAGTATTTT
CDR3aa: CASSLVGSGGMSTDTQYF

d_gene: -
j_gene: TRBJ2-2
abundance: -
v_gene: TRBV20-1
CDR3nt: TGCAGTGTCCGGCATGATAACACCGGGGAGCTGTTTTTT
CDR3aa: CSVRHDNTGELFF

d_gene: TRBD2
j_gene: TRBJ2-5
abundance: few
v_gene: TRBV2
CDR3nt: TGTGCCAGCAGTGAAAGGGTGGTAGCGGGTACCAGGGAGACCCAGTACTTC
CDR3aa: CASSERVVAGTRETQYF

d_gene: -
j_gene: TRBJ2-6
abundance: few
v_gene: TRBV2
CDR3nt: TGTGCCAGCAGTGAGAAGGGGATGAGGGCTGGGGCCAACGTCCTGACTTTC
CDR3aa: CASSEKGMRAGANVLTF

d_gene: -
j_gene: TRBJ2-1
abundance: few
v_gene: TRBV3-1
CDR3nt: TGTGCCAGCAGCCAAGACTGGGGAGCGATCGTTTCGCGACCGTACAATGAGCAGTTCTTC
CDR3aa: CASSQDWGAIVSRPYNEQFF

d_gene: -
j_gene: TRBJ1-1
abundance: many
v_gene: TRBV5-5
CDR3nt: TGTGCCAGCAGTATCGGTCCTGAAGCTTTCTTT
CDR3aa: CASSIGPEAFF

d_gene: -
j_gene: TRBJ1-2
abundance: many
v_gene: TRBV6-5
CDR3nt: TGTGCCAGCAGTTCCCCCGTTGGGGGCAACGGCTACACCTTC
CDR3aa: CASSSPVGGNGYTF

d_gene: -
j_gene: TRBJ2-7
abundance: few
v_gene: TRBV29-1
CDR3nt: TGCAGCGTTGGCCCCCTCCTAGGAGACGAGCAGTACTTC
CDR3aa: CSVGPLLGDEQYF

d_gene: TRBD2
j_gene: TRBJ2-3
abundance: few
v_gene: TRBV4-2
CDR3nt: TGTGCCAGCAGCCAAGATGGCGGGGGAACTAGCACAGATACGCAGTATTTT
CDR3aa: CASSQDGGGTSTDTQYF

d_gene: TRBD1
j_gene: TRBJ2-2
abundance: few
v_gene: TRBV20-1
CDR3nt: TGCAGTGCTAGGCCGGGACAGGGGGCTTTGACCGGGGAGCTGTTTTTT
CDR3aa: CSARPGQGALTGELFF

d_gene: TRBD1
j_gene: TRBJ1-1
abundance: few
v_gene: TRBV12-3/TRBV12-4
CDR3nt: TGTGCCAGCAGTACGAGGACAGGAACTGAAGCTTTCTTT
CDR3aa: CASSTRTGTEAFF

d_gene: -
j_gene: TRBJ2-3
abundance: -
v_gene: TRBV5-1
CDR3nt: TGCGCCAGCAGCTTGGGGGCAGTTTCTAGCACAGATACGCAGTATTTT
CDR3aa: CASSLGAVSSTDTQYF

d_gene: -
j_gene: TRBJ1-3
abundance: few
v_gene: TRBV20-1
CDR3nt: TGCAGTGCTAGCTTAAGTCCGTCGGAAAGATATTTT
CDR3aa: CSASLSPSERYF

d_gene: -
j_gene: TRBJ2-2
abundance: few
v_gene: TRBV4-2
CDR3nt: TGTGCCAGCAGCCAAGATATTAGAGAGAGATCGAACACCGGGGAGCTGTTTTTT
CDR3aa: CASSQDIRERSNTGELFF

d_gene: TRBD1
j_gene: TRBJ1-5
abundance: many
v_gene: TRBV7-2
CDR3nt: TGTGCCAGCAGCCCAGGGACAGGGGGCCTGCCCCAGCATTTT
CDR3aa: CASSPGTGGLPQHF

d_gene: TRBD1
j_gene: TRBJ2-3
abundance: few
v_gene: TRBV6-4
CDR3nt: TGTGCCAGCAGTGAAACCGCCCGGACAGGGGGCACAGATACGCAGTATTTT
CDR3aa: CASSETARTGGTDTQYF

d_gene: -
j_gene: TRBJ1-2
abundance: -
v_gene: TRBV12-3/TRBV12-4
CDR3nt: TGTGCCAGCAGTTTAGCTCTCTATGGCTACACCTTC
CDR3aa: CASSLALYGYTF

d_gene: -
j_gene: TRBJ2-5
abundance: -
v_gene: TRBV7-3
CDR3nt: TGTGCCAGCAGCTTGGTTAGCGGAAACCAAGAGACCCAGTACTTC
CDR3aa: CASSLVSGNQETQYF

d_gene: -
j_gene: TRBJ1-1
abundance: -
v_gene: TRBV28
CDR3nt: TGTGCCAGCAGTTTATGGAGCACGAAAAACACTGAAGCTTTCTTT
CDR3aa: CASSLWSTKNTEAFF

d_gene: TRBD2
j_gene: TRBJ2-1
abundance: few
v_gene: TRBV20-1
CDR3nt: TGCAGTGCCCCCAACAGCGGGGGGGCCTACAATGAGCAGTTCTTC
CDR3aa: CSAPNSGGAYNEQFF

d_gene: -
j_gene: TRBJ2-1
abundance: many
v_gene: TRBV12-3/TRBV12-4
CDR3nt: TGTGCCAGCAGTTTTGGGTGGGGCTCCTACAATGAGCAGTTCTTC
CDR3aa: CASSFGWGSYNEQFF

d_gene: -
j_gene: TRBJ2-5
abundance: -
v_gene: TRBV5-1
CDR3nt: TGCGCCAGCAGCCTGCCGGACGGGCGAGCCCAGTACTTC
CDR3aa: CASSLPDGRAQYF

d_gene: -
j_gene: TRBJ2-3
abundance: few
v_gene: TRBV10-1
CDR3nt: TGCGCCAGCAGTGAGAATGGGTACGCAGATACGCAGTATTTT
CDR3aa: CASSENGYADTQYF

d_gene: TRBD1
j_gene: TRBJ1-4
abundance: many
v_gene: TRBV20-1
CDR3nt: TGCAGTGCCCCGGAGACAGGGGGCCAAAAACTGTTTTTT
CDR3aa: CSAPETGGQKLFF

d_gene: TRBD1
j_gene: TRBJ2-3
abundance: -
v_gene: TRBV4-1
CDR3nt: TGCGCCAGCAGCCTGCGACAGGGGAGCACAGATACGCAGTATTTT
CDR3aa: CASSLRQGSTDTQYF

d_gene: TRBD1
j_gene: TRBJ2-2
abundance: few
v_gene: TRBV7-2
CDR3nt: TGTGCCAGCAGCTTAGGGCAGGGGGCCGGGGAGCTGTTTTTT
CDR3aa: CASSLGQGAGELFF

d_gene: -
j_gene: TRBJ2-2
abundance: many
v_gene: TRBV12-3/TRBV12-4
CDR3nt: TGTGCCAGCAGACCGGTTCCTCCCGCCGACACCGGGGAGCTGTTTTTT
CDR3aa: CASRPVPPADTGELFF

d_gene: TRBD1
j_gene: TRBJ2-1
abundance: -
v_gene: TRBV3-1
CDR3nt: TGTGCCAGCAGCCAAGATTTGGGCAGGGGGCTGTACAATGAGCAGTTCTTC
CDR3aa: CASSQDLGRGLYNEQFF

d_gene: -
j_gene: TRBJ1-5
abundance: few
v_gene: TRBV27
CDR3nt: TGTGCCAGCAGTTCAGAAGGGTTTCGACAGGTTACGAATCAGCCCCAGCATTTT
CDR3aa: CASSSEGFRQVTNQPQHF

d_gene: -
j_gene: TRBJ2-7
abundance: few
v_gene: TRBV7-2
CDR3nt: TGTGCCAGCAGGGGGGGAATCTACGAGCAGTACTTC
CDR3aa: CASRGGIYEQYF

d_gene: -
j_gene: TRBJ1-2
abundance: few
v_gene: TRBV7-2
CDR3nt: TGTGCCAGCAGCCCCTGGCCGGGGCACTATGGCTACACCTTC
CDR3aa: CASSPWPGHYGYTF

d_gene: -
j_gene: TRBJ2-1
abundance: few
v_gene: TRBV12-5
CDR3nt: TGTGCTAGTGGTTTGGTACTCACAGGGCAGGCCTACAATGAGCAGTTCTTC
CDR3aa: CASGLVLTGQAYNEQFF

d_gene: -
j_gene: TRBJ2-5
abundance: few
v_gene: TRBV14
CDR3nt: TGTGCCAGCAGCCAAGAAAGGAGGCAGACCCAGTACTTC
CDR3aa: CASSQERRQTQYF

d_gene: -
j_gene: TRBJ1-5
abundance: many
v_gene: TRBV4-2
CDR3nt: TGTGCCAGCAGCCAAGATGGGGCGGATCAGCCCCAGCATTTT
CDR3aa: CASSQDGADQPQHF

d_gene: -
j_gene: TRBJ2-7
abundance: many
v_gene: TRBV29-1
CDR3nt: TGCAGCGTCGCTAGTTTCCCCTACGAGCAGTACTTC
CDR3aa: CSVASFPYEQYF

d_gene: -
j_gene: TRBJ1-4
abundance: -
v_gene: TRBV18
CDR3nt: TGTGCCAGCTCACCAAAATCCCAACTGTTTTTT
CDR3aa: CASSPKSQLFF

d_gene: TRBD2
j_gene: TRBJ2-1
abundance: few
v_gene: TRBV10-3
CDR3nt: TGTGCCACAGGGACTAGCGGGGGAAGCTCCTACAATGAGCAGTTCTTC
CDR3aa: CATGTSGGSSYNEQFF

d_gene: TRBD1
j_gene: TRBJ1-1
abundance: -
v_gene: TRBV28
CDR3nt: TGTGCCAGCAGACCGGGACAGAGGAACACTGAAGCTTTCTTT
CDR3aa: CASRPGQRNTEAFF

d_gene: -
j_gene: TRBJ1-2
abundance: many
v_gene: TRBV18
CDR3nt: TGTGCCAGCTCAGCTACCAGTCGGCTACCCACCTTC
CDR3aa: CASSATSRLPTF

d_gene: -
j_gene: TRBJ2-7
abundance: many
v_gene: TRBV12-3/TRBV12-4
CDR3nt: TGTGCCAGCAGTTTTAGGGGAGAACCCCCCTACGAGCAGTACTTC
CDR3aa: CASSFRGEPPYEQYF

d_gene: TRBD1
j_gene: TRBJ2-7
abundance: -
v_gene: TRBV6-2/TRBV6-3
CDR3nt: TGTGCCAGCAGTGACCAAGGGGGCATGTCAGACGAGCAGTACTTC
CDR3aa: CASSDQGGMSDEQYF